This TCR beta chain was documented in a study of CD8 T cells in Susac syndrome (dated by TCRdb to between 2017 and 2020). With respect to the entire study: Among the sequenced Susac syndrome patients, six had clinically active disease and roughly eight were in clinical remission. Whether CD8+ T cell activation and differentiation in Susac syndrome was antigen driven was tested using repertoire sequencing. At blood withdrawal, Susac syndrome patients were either therapy-naive, taking corticosteroids (in some cases with IVIg as well), or taking IVIg alone.

Counted from cysteine to phenylalanine, this CDR3 has 17 amino acids. The DNA shown is the 51-base CDR3, in frame from base 1. The germline V gene (reference sequence) provides CDR1 MNHEY and CDR2 SMNVEV. After removal of 2 bases from V and 13 bases from J, the junction retains 15 bases not matched to a gene. Concerning this clonotype: The antigen it recognizes is unknown. Within one base of it there is no much larger clone, and no base qualities were kept.

High-throughput TCR beta sequencing profiled peripheral blood CD8+ and CD4+ T cells from healthy donors, Susac syndrome patients and multiple sclerosis patients. The Susac syndrome patients fulfilled recently defined diagnostic criteria for either definite or probable disease. Bulk CD8+ and CD4+ T cells were purified by magnetic negative isolation, while CD8+ TEMRA cells were enriched using FACS. Blood was drawn into EDTA tubes, processed within 24 hours, and PBMCs were isolated by density gradient centrifugation. PBMCs intended for TCR sequencing were cryopreserved in liquid nitrogen and thawed later in a water bath at 37 degrees C. A purity of at least 90% was achieved for sorted or isolated CD4+, CD8+ and CD8+ TEMRA cells. Points the paper makes about the study in general: In the CD4+ T cell repertoire of Susac syndrome patients, clonal expansion was not detected. The number of individuals in the TCR sequencing and HLA analysis was recognized as being relatively small.

RNA was extracted with the RNeasy kit and 0.5 to 1 ug was reverse transcribed using random hexamers. TCR beta CDR3 regions were amplified with the immunoSEQ multiplex PCR assay covering 54 Vbeta and 13 Jbeta segments. Bias from PCR amplification was corrected by using a synthetic template baseline for primer optimization and for computational correction. As for the authors' bioinformatics: Only productive sequences were kept, with reads annotated to V, D and J genes according to IMGT and analyzed in immunoSEQ Analyzer. To calculate clonality, Shannon entropy was normalized by log2 of the number of productive unique sequences and then subtracted from one. For each patient and control, public and private clones were evaluated within the 100 most prevalent clones. Clones were defined as Susac-specific if absent from the healthy and MS cohorts, from some 1,000 published viral clones and from other ImmuneACCESS disease sequences. TCRdb reanalyzed the raw reads on its own, using fastp at Q25 for trimming and MiXCR for clone calling, and kept in-frame beta chains. Rows with one shared CDR3 protein collapse into an entry with the most common genes and DNA. The V and J calls were not made by the authors but by TCRdb's processing. Recorded for this sample are approximately 150,000 distinct CDR3 sequences; 90% to 96% of them occurred a single time. The ten biggest clones cover approximately 0.08% of the sample.

Input material: CD4+ T cells from PBMCs. This chain joins TRBV27 to TRBJ1-6; TRBD1 fits 9 bases in the junction. The TCR originated in a human donor with Susac syndrome. The bases are TGTGCCAGCAGTTTACGCCTGGACAGGGGCCGCCCCTTTCCCCTCCACTTT. Translation gives CASSLRLDRGRPFPLHF.